This T cell receptor (beta chain) was identified in a study of blood T cells in healthy people across ages. Findings of the study overall: Per-million-T-cell TCR beta diversity fell roughly linearly with age.

This clonotype was counted between two and nine times. The antigen is undetermined. V was cut by 6 bases and J by 2 bases, with 14 bases left in between. This CDR3 region has 13 residues. In germline, CDR1 is SQVTM, CDR2 ANQGSEA. The second PCR ran roughly 7 to 12 cycles with a sample-barcoded 5' primer and J-beta primers. TCRdb fed the 5' RACE reads into MiXCR, producing one record per CDR3 protein. The table records 580,000 or so distinct CDR3 sequences, 40% to 55% of them present only once. This rearrangement joins TRBV29-1 to TRBJ2-7; a possible D gene is TRBD1 (5 bases). The clonotype comes from a man at least 80 years old in good health. The sequencing input was blood. The CDR3 region has the DNA TGCAGCGTCATAAGAAGACAGACCTACGAGCAGTACTTC. Protein product: CSVIRRQTYEQYF.